This TCR beta chain stems from a study of cytomegalovirus exposure and HLA in healthy donors. Points from the study as a whole: TCR beta chain V- and J-gene trimming was linked, in a later analysis, to a missense variant in DCLRE1C. Earlier results showed most TCR beta V segments being productive about 87% or about 30% of the time. According to a later analysis, most TCR beta chains associated with CMV appeared HLA-restricted. Information on immune exposure was restricted to one variable (CMV serostatus).

This CDR3 comprises 14 residues. The germline V gene encodes CDR1 KGHSH and CDR2 LQKENI. Trimming took 3 bases from V and 0 from J, leaving 9 bases between them. This PCR relied on a set of 60 Vbeta primers and 13 Jbeta primers. TCRdb keeps only in-frame clones here, not all; method: immunoSEQ multiplex PCR. The data show about 140,000 clones, about 80% seen once. A remark on this clone: Antigen specificity is unknown.

V gene TRBV18 combines with J gene TRBJ2-7; no clear D gene. This clonotype was sampled from a man aged 30-40 years in good health and CMV-seronegative. The source material was PBMCs. CDR3 DNA: TGTGCCAGCTCACCGGTACAGCCCTCCTACGAGCAGTACTTC. This sequence encodes CASSPVQPSYEQYF.